This T cell receptor beta chain was sequenced during a study of post-analysis software for immune sequencing data. The study, taken as a whole, reports: TRBV5-6, TRBV5-1 and TRBV20-1 were among 4 or 5 TRBV segments more frequent in patients than controls.

The V and J ends lost 0 bases and 3 bases, in that order; junction bases with no gene match: 5. The germline CDR1 and CDR2 sequences are DFQATT and SNEGSKA (reference sequence). CDR3 size: 16 residues. A remark on this clonotype: What it binds is not known.

TCR beta cDNA libraries had unique molecular identifiers. Each batch of about 1 to 11 million T cells produced 500,000 to 550,000 cDNA molecules. One entry per CDR3 protein results from TCRdb running MiXCR on the PCR reads. The table shows about 770,000 distinct CDR3 sequences, with approximately 44% occurring only once. This rearrangement joins TRBV20-1 to TRBJ2-1; 10 bases fit TRBD2. Sequencing was carried out using blood. The TCR sequence derives from a girl under 18 with multiple sclerosis. The CDR3 DNA reads as TGCAGTGCTAGAGATCGACTAGCGGGCGTCTACAATGAGCAGTTCTTC. Amino acids: CSARDRLAGVYNEQFF.